This T cell receptor (delta chain) stems from a study of Vδ1+ human thymocytes. Findings and limits, study-wide: Thymic TRG and TRD repertoires appeared highly polyclonal, with Gaussian CDR3 length distributions. TRG sequences recurred across donors, whereas TRD sequences stayed essentially private. Despite high sort purity, about 20% of thymic T cell receptor delta sequences were Vdelta2.

Sequences come from RNA converted to cDNA by reverse transcription. Pooled V-gene forward primers with one constant-region reverse primer generated the CDR3 amplicons by multiplex PCR. TCRdb re-called the multiplex PCR reads with CATT. Of under 85,000 delta-chain clones listed, around 35% were seen once; the top ten hold roughly 0.25%. Thymocytes were sorted as CD3+ TCRVdelta1+ TCRVdelta2- after alphabeta T cell depletion. The ends lost 3 bases at V and 2 bases at J; junction bases unmatched: 13. The CDR3 is 18 amino acids. The V gene's germline CDR1 is TSWWSYY and CDR2 QGS. Concerning this clone: The antigen remains undetermined.

This chain links TRDV1 with TRDJ1, with 9 positions matching TRDD3. The material sequenced was Vdelta1+ gamma-delta thymocytes from the thymus. Subset in this sample: FACS-sorted CD3+ TCRalphabeta- TCRVdelta1+ TCRVdelta2- thymocytes. The receptor's source is a boy in the first two years of life who had congenital heart surgery. The CDR3 is CALGDPFTTGGPTDKLIF. The CDR3 bases are TGTGCTCTTGGGGACCCCTTTACGACTGGGGGACCTACCGATAAACTCATCTTT.